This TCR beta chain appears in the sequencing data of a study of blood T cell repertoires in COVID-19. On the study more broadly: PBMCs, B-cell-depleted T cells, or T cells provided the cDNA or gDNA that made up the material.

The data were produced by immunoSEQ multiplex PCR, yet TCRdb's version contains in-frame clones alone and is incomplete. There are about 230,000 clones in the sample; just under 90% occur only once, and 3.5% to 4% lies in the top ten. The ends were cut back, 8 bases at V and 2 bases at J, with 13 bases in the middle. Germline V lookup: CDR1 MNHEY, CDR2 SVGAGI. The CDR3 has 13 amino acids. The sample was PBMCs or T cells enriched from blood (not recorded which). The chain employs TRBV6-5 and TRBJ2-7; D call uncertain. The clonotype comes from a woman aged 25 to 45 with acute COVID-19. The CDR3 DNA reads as TGTGCCAGCGAGAGGCTACCCGCCTACGAGCAGTACTTC. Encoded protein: CASERLPAYEQYF.